Shown below are 5 T cell receptor beta chains from a single sample sequenced in a study of blood T cell repertoires in COVID-19. The table came from immunoSEQ multiplex PCR; TCRdb's copy has only in-frame clones and leaves some out. The sample holds more than 25,000 clones, 70% to 85% seen once. The sample comprised peripheral blood. The receptors were sampled from a human donor in a cohort sampled during active COVID-19.

The chain uses TRBV18 and TRBJ1-1, with 7 bases identical to TRBD1. Germline V CDR1 and CDR2: KGHSH, LQKENI. V lost 2 bases to trimming and J lost 5 bases; unmatched junction nucleotides: 8. This CDR3 spans 15 amino acids. The CDR3 sequence: CASSPERGQGTEAFF. The CDR3, as DNA: TGTGCCAGCTCACCAGAGAGGGGGCAAGGTACTGAAGCTTTCTTT.

This chain joins TRBV19 and TRBJ1-4; D ambiguous. The germline V gene has CDR1 LNHDA and CDR2 SQIVND (reference sequence). The CDR3 has 13 residues. Trimming removed 8 bases at V and 2 bases at J, with 9 bases between. CDR3 nucleotides: TGTGCCAGTTCACGGGTGACTAATGAAAAACTGTTTTTT. Translation gives CASSRVTNEKLFF.

CDR3 nucleotide sequence: TGTGCCAGCAGCTCAGCGGGGGGGCGCAATGAGCAGTTCTTC. This translates into CASSSAGGRNEQFF. The V call is TRBV5-4, the J call TRBJ2-1, with 10 bases aligning to TRBD2. This CDR3 is 14 amino acids long. Germline CDR1 is SGHNT and CDR2 is YYREEE (reference sequence). Unmatched junction bases numbered 3, after V lost 3 bases and J lost 6 bases.

The gene calls are TRBV10-3 and TRBJ2-7; 8 nucleotides line up with TRBD1. V shed 3 bases and J 4 bases; nucleotides not matched to a gene: 8. Looked up from germline, CDR1 is ENHRY and CDR2 is SYGVKD. The CDR3 length is 15 residues. CDR3 in DNA: TGTGCCATCAGTGACTCTGGACAGGGCCTATACGAGCAGTACTTC. Encoded protein: CAISDSGQGLYEQYF.

The chain joins TRBV27 to TRBJ2-3; TRBD2 matches 7 bases. J gave up 4 bases and V 2 bases, and 9 bases lay outside the gene matches. CDR1 and CDR2 from the germline V gene are MNHEY and SMNVEV (reference sequence). This CDR3 has 16 amino acids. The CDR3 DNA sequence: TGTGCCAGCAGTTTAAGCGGGGTATATTGGGCAGATACGCAGTATTTT. Protein: CASSLSGVYWADTQYF.